The 8 T cell receptor beta chains reported below all come from one sample, sequenced in a study of identical twins. Each CDR3 protein is one row after TCRdb ran MiXCR on the 5' RACE reads. The sample yields 420,000 or so distinct CDR3 sequences, about 18% seen once. The sample was naive T cells sorted from blood. The source of these receptors is a man in his fifties in good health.

The V call is TRBV4-3, the J call TRBJ1-2; D gene unclear. Per germline, CDR1 LGHNA and CDR2 YSLEER. Trimming shortened V by 3 bases and J by 4 bases, and 12 bases separated the two germline ends. The CDR3 spans 14 residues. The CDR3 nucleotides read TGCGCCAGCAGCCAGGTGTCGGGGAGCTATGGCTACACCTTC. Its protein is CASSQVSGSYGYTF.

The genes are TRBV20-1 and TRBJ2-3; D may be TRBD1 or TRBD2 (5 bases each). CDR3 length: 14 residues. Germline V gene data show CDR1 as DFQATT and CDR2 as SNEGSKA (reference sequence). CDR3 sequence (DNA): TGCAGCCTCAACCGGGGCGGACACACAGATACGCAGTATTTT. This translates into CSLNRGGHTDTQYF.

The chain carries TRBV14 and TRBJ2-4, with a weak D call TRBD2 (6 bases). The CDR3 loop spans 16 amino acids. The germline V and J ends were trimmed by 1 base and 2 bases, with 12 bases remaining between them. CDR1 and CDR2 (germline): SGHDN, FVKESK. The CDR3 sequence is CASSQGLASTKNIQYF. The CDR3, as DNA: TGTGCCAGCAGCCAAGGTCTAGCGAGTACCAAAAACATTCAGTACTTC.

The rearrangement links TRBV20-1 to TRBJ2-7, with 8 positions matching TRBD2. V was clipped by 0 bases and J by 4 bases; unmatched bases: 20. CDR1 and CDR2 (germline): DFQATT, SNEGSKA (reference sequence). This CDR3 is 19 amino acids long. The CDR3, as DNA: TGCAGTGCTAGAGATGGTCTTAATCGGATGCGGGGGGAAGGATACGAGCAGTACTTC. Translating it yields CSARDGLNRMRGEGYEQYF.

The rearrangement uses TRBV3-1 and TRBJ1-1, with TRBD1 matching 9 bases. Trimming cost V 4 bases and J 3 bases; bases outside gene matches: 6. CDR1 is LGHDT, CDR2 YNNKEL, per germline (reference sequence). CDR3 size: 15 residues. As DNA, the CDR3 is TGTGCCAGCAGCCCCACAGGGGGCAGGTACACTGAAGCTTTCTTT. This sequence encodes CASSPTGGRYTEAFF.

CDR3 protein: CASSPGTDQLSGYTF. As DNA, the CDR3 is TGTGCCAGCTCACCAGGGACGGACCAACTATCGGGCTACACCTTC. The chain combines TRBV18 with TRBJ1-2; the D gene is possibly TRBD1 (5 bases). V was pared by 2 bases and J by 8 bases, with 18 bases between. The CDR3 spans 15 residues. The V gene's germline CDR1 is KGHSH and CDR2 LQKENI.

This clonotype was picked up many times. The chain joins TRBV4-3 to TRBJ2-1, with a possible D match to TRBD2 (6 bases). Trimming shortened V by 0 bases and J by 11 bases, and 11 bases separated the two germline ends. The CDR3 is 13 amino acids. CDR1 and CDR2 (germline): LGHNA, YSLEER. The CDR3 reads CASSQEEGTKQFF. DNA of the CDR3: TGCGCCAGCAGCCAAGAGGAGGGCACCAAGCAGTTCTTC.

This clonotype has just a few counts. The J gene is TRBJ2-2, the V gene TRBV7-2; either TRBD1 or TRBD2 may fit D (5 bases each). The ends were cut back, 7 bases at V and 7 bases at J, with 16 bases in the middle. CDR1 SGHTA and CDR2 FQGNSA come from the germline V gene. This CDR3 has 14 amino acids. As DNA, the CDR3 is TGTGCCAGCATGGTGGGGGAACCGAGCGGGGAGCTGTTTTTT. The encoded protein is CASMVGEPSGELFF.